A single sample gave rise to the 27 T cell receptor beta chains below, sequenced in a study of T cells in women clearing cervical HPV infection. TCRdb keeps only in-frame clones here, not all; method: immunoSEQ multiplex PCR. This sample's clone table lists 36,000 or so clones. The sequenced sample was blood buffy coat. These receptors all come from a woman between 18 and 75 years old with a cervical HPV16 infection that either progressed to CIN3+ or cleared (not recorded which).

For this clone: Coverage ceases 3 residues before the CDR3 finishes, and the germline J gene fills in the end. The rearrangement joins TRBV29-1 to TRBJ1-2; D may be TRBD1 (5 bases). Germline CDR1 reads SQVTM; CDR2 reads ANQGSEA. This CDR3 is built from 12 residues. CDR3 DNA, as far as it was read: TGCAGCGCCAGAGGGGCCGATATAGGC. Translation gives CSARGADIG. The CDR3 as a whole reads CSARGADIGYTF.

Concerning this clone itself: The CDR3 is cut off 3 residues early in the read; its end comes from the germline J gene. This chain uses TRBV2 with TRBJ1-2; D possibly corresponds to TRBD1 (6 bases). Germline CDR1 is SNHLY and CDR2 is FYNNEI. V was shortened by 7 bases and J by 7 bases, with 22 bases between the two germline ends. The CDR3 has 15 residues. The CDR3 bases that were read are TGTGCCAGCAAAGGGGGGGAAAGCACGGCGGGTGGC. This codes for CASKGGESTAGG. The CDR3, in full, reads CASKGGESTAGGYTF.

About this clone: Read sequence stops 3 residues before the CDR3 end, and the germline J gene provides the missing end. V is TRBV29-1 and J is TRBJ2-1; possible D gene TRBD1, 6 bases. This CDR3 contains 12 residues. Germline assignment: CDR1 SQVTM and CDR2 ANQGSEA. Trimming shortened V by 7 bases and J by 7 bases, and 14 bases separated the two germline ends. The CDR3 protein is CSAPTGWNEQFF. The DNA read from the CDR3 is TGCAGCGCTCCGACAGGCTGGAATGAG.

In regard to this clone: The sequence runs out 3 residues before the end of the CDR3; the remainder is reconstructed from the germline J gene. The chain couples TRBV28 to TRBJ1-2; D might be TRBD1 (5 bases). The germline gives CDR1 MDHEN, CDR2 SYDVKM. The germline V and J ends were trimmed by 6 bases and 5 bases, with 28 bases remaining between them. This CDR3 has 18 residues. CDR3 sequence: CASSLTGVGGGGLYGYTF. The sequenced part of the CDR3 DNA is TGTGCCAGCAGCTTGACCGGGGTCGGGGGGGGTGGGCTATATGGC.

A remark on this clone: The read halts 3 residues ahead of the CDR3 end, with the missing end drawn from the germline J gene. The chain couples TRBV7-9 to TRBJ1-1; 7 bases agree with TRBD1. This CDR3 comprises 15 residues. In germline, CDR1 is SEHNR, CDR2 FQNEAQ (reference sequence). This CDR3 reads CASSFRQGPKETAFF. The sequenced CDR3 bases are TGTGCCAGCAGCTTTAGACAGGGACCTAAAGAGACC.

Details on this clone: The read terminates 3 residues ahead of where the CDR3 ends, so the germline J gene completes it. The chain has TRBV7-9 and TRBJ2-5, with a tentative D call TRBD2 (5 bases). This CDR3 has 13 residues. The germline V gene has CDR1 SEHNR and CDR2 FQNEAQ (reference sequence). V lost 3 bases, J lost 3 bases, and 8 bases lay in between. The chain's CDR3 is CASSFSAEETQYF. The part of the CDR3 DNA that was read is TGTGCCAGCAGCTTTTCAGCGGAAGAGACC.

Of note for this clone: The read stops 3 residues short of the end of the CDR3; the missing end is completed from the germline J gene. The chain carries TRBV20-1 and TRBJ2-1; 7 bases line up with TRBD1. The CDR3 sequence is 12 residues long. The V and J ends lost 5 bases and 5 bases, in that order; junction bases with no gene match: 3. CDR1 and CDR2 (germline): DFQATT, SNEGSKA (reference sequence). CDR3 DNA (partial): TGCAGTGCTCGGGACAGTGACAATGAG. It translates to CSARDSDNE. The whole CDR3 is CSARDSDNEQFF.

In the case of this clone: The read finishes 3 residues shy of the CDR3 end, and the germline J gene is used to complete it. V usage is TRBV7-2 and J usage is TRBJ1-5; a weak D match, TRBD1 (5 bases). Germline assignment: CDR1 SGHTA and CDR2 FQGNSA. V was cut by 5 bases and J by 4 bases, with 15 bases left in between. The CDR3 is 15 residues long. The covered CDR3 bases are TGTGCCAGCAGCACAAAGGGGCATACGAATCAGCCC. Translation: CASSTKGHTNQP. The full CDR3 is CASSTKGHTNQPQHF.

The CDR3 sequence is CATSGETGRTDTQYF. The part of the CDR3 DNA that was read is TGTGCCACCTCCGGTGAGACAGGGAGGACAGATACG. V is TRBV24-1 and J is TRBJ2-3; D is possibly TRBD1 (7 bases). The read halts 3 residues ahead of the CDR3 end, with the missing end drawn from the germline J gene. Per the germline V gene, CDR1 is KGHDR and CDR2 is SFDVKD. The CDR3 totals 15 residues. The ends were cut back, 9 bases at V and 3 bases at J, with 18 bases in the middle.

Remarks on this clone: The read ends 3 residues early relative to the CDR3; the germline J gene fills the gap. The chain carries TRBV29-1 and TRBJ1-1; 7 nucleotides match TRBD1. The junction had 10 bases not matched to a gene; V was cut back by 4 bases and J by 5 bases. Germline assignment: CDR1 SQVTM and CDR2 ANQGSEA. The CDR3 loop spans 14 amino acids. The part of the CDR3 DNA that was read is TGCAGCGTTGCGGCAGGGGGGTCGAAGACTGAA. The encoded protein is CSVAAGGSKTE. The whole CDR3 sequence is CSVAAGGSKTEAFF. Full variable domain (remainder filled in from reference TRBV29-1 and TRBJ1-1): SAVISQKPSRDICQRGTSLTIQCQVDSQVTMMFWYRQQPGQSLTLIATANQGSEATYESGFVIDKFPISRPNLTFSTLTVSNMSPEDSSIYLCSVAAGGSKTEAFFGQGTRLTVV.

In regard to this clone: The observed sequence ends 3 residues before the CDR3 terminus, with the missing tail filled in from the germline J gene. V is TRBV20-1 and J is TRBJ1-5; 8 bases are shared with TRBD1. V dropped 4 bases and J dropped 6; count of bases not matched to a gene: 8. The germline gives CDR1 DFQATT, CDR2 SNEGSKA (reference sequence). This CDR3 is built from 14 residues. CDR3 DNA (partial): TGCAGTGCTACGAGCCGGGACAGGACTCAGCCC. Amino acid sequence: CSATSRDRTQP. The entire CDR3 reads CSATSRDRTQPQHF.

Points on this clone: The read terminates 3 residues ahead of where the CDR3 ends, so the germline J gene completes it. The V call is TRBV28, the J call TRBJ1-1, with D tentatively TRBD1 (5 bases). Germline V gives CDR1 MDHEN, CDR2 SYDVKM. V was shortened by 2 bases and J by 1 base, with 8 bases between the two germline ends. The CDR3 has 14 residues. The CDR3 sequence is CASSLGHGNTEAFF. Incomplete CDR3 DNA: TGTGCCAGCAGTTTAGGACATGGGAACACTGAA.

The CDR3 bases that were read are TGTGCCAGTAGTAGGGACAACTCCTACGAG. This gives the protein CASSRDNSYE. The full CDR3 protein reads CASSRDNSYEQYF. This chain uses TRBV19 with TRBJ2-7; a weak D match, TRBD1 (6 bases). Read coverage stops 3 residues before the CDR3 terminus; the germline J gene supplies the remainder. Germline CDR1 LNHDA, CDR2 SQIVND (reference sequence). V lost 4 bases and J 0 bases, leaving 7 bases between the germline ends. The CDR3 covers 13 residues.

On this clone: The read stops 3 residues short of the end of the CDR3; the missing end is completed from the germline J gene. This sequence joins TRBV7-6 and TRBJ1-1; D remains unclear. In germline, CDR1 is SGHVS, CDR2 FNYEAQ. Deletions cut 4 bases from V and 0 bases from J, with 6 bases between. The CDR3 has 13 amino acids. The CDR3 loop is CASSSLMNTEAFF. Partial CDR3 DNA: TGTGCCAGCAGCTCACTCATGAACACTGAA.

With respect to this clone: Sequencing ends 3 residues short of the CDR3 end; the germline J gene provides the rest. The V and J genes are TRBV18 and TRBJ2-7, with 7 bases that match TRBD1. Germline CDR1 reads KGHSH; CDR2 reads LQKENI. V trimming: 0 bases; J trimming: 0 bases; junction bases outside the gene matches: 5. CDR3 length equals 16 residues. The CDR3 region is CASSPPTGVSSYEQYF. CDR3 DNA, as far as it was read: TGTGCCAGCTCACCACCCACAGGGGTAAGCTCCTACGAG.

Details on this clone: The read ends 3 residues early relative to the CDR3; the germline J gene fills the gap. V is TRBV6-2 or TRBV6-3 and J is TRBJ1-6, with D tentatively TRBD1 (6 bases). The CDR3 covers 15 residues. Per the germline V gene, CDR1 is MNHEY and CDR2 is SVGEGT. V gave up 2 bases and J gave up 6 bases, with 11 bases separating them. The covered CDR3 bases are TGTGCCAGCAGTTACCTCAGGACAGCTAATTCACCC. Its translation: CASSYLRTANSP. In full, the CDR3 reads CASSYLRTANSPLHF.

A word on this clone: The DNA ends 3 residues before the CDR3 does, and the rest of the CDR3 is filled in from the germline J gene. This chain joins TRBV5-8 and TRBJ1-1; D gene ambiguous. V shed 1 base and J shed 4 bases, with 11 bases lying between them. This CDR3 is built from 14 residues. CDR1 is SGHTS and CDR2 is YDEGEE in the germline V gene. The covered CDR3 bases are TGTGCCAGCAGCTTGATAGAACTCCCCACTGAA. Protein: CASSLIELPTE. The CDR3 as a whole reads CASSLIELPTEAFF.

This CDR3 reads CAWDGSVNSGANVLTF. The part of the CDR3 DNA that was read is TGTGCCTGGGATGGTTCGGTTAACTCTGGGGCCAACGTC. J is TRBJ2-6 and V is TRBV30; the D is unclear. Read data end 3 residues before the CDR3 end; the end is taken from the germline J gene. V lost 5 bases, J lost 0 bases, and 14 bases lay in between. Germline V lookup: CDR1 GTSNPN, CDR2 SVGIG (reference sequence). The CDR3 consists of 16 residues.

Details on this clone: The CDR3 end lies 3 residues beyond the end of the read and is filled in from the germline J gene. This chain connects TRBV7-6 to TRBJ2-1, with TRBD1 as a possible D gene (5 bases). Germline CDR1 SGHVS, CDR2 FNYEAQ. The V and J ends lost 1 base and 4 bases respectively, with 14 bases between them. The CDR3 is made up of 16 amino acids. The CDR3 loop reads CASSLVWAKGYNEQFF. CDR3 DNA (partial): TGTGCCAGCAGCTTAGTGTGGGCAAAGGGGTACAATGAG.

Incomplete CDR3 DNA: TGTGCCAGCAGCTTGGGGGGATCCCAAGAGACC. It translates to CASSLGGSQET. The complete CDR3 reads CASSLGGSQETQYF. The chain recombines TRBV13 with TRBJ2-5; D is possibly TRBD2 (6 bases). From the germline J gene comes the end of the CDR3, since the read stops 3 residues before it. Per germline, CDR1 PRHDT and CDR2 FYEKMQ (reference sequence). Trimming took 3 bases from V and 1 from J, leaving 9 bases between them. This CDR3 is 14 amino acids long.

With respect to this clone: The CDR3 goes on 3 residues after the read ends, and that part is filled in from the germline J gene. This chain links TRBV20-1 with TRBJ1-2; perhaps TRBD1 as D (5 bases). The CDR3 loop spans 12 amino acids. CDR1 is DFQATT, CDR2 SNEGSKA, per germline (reference sequence). V gave up 4 bases and J gave up 5 bases, with 11 bases separating them. Partial CDR3 DNA: TGCAGTGCTATGTTTGGGGCGTATGGC. Translating it yields CSAMFGAYG. The CDR3 as a whole reads CSAMFGAYGYTF.

On this clone: The CDR3 goes on 3 residues after the read ends, and that part is filled in from the germline J gene. V gene TRBV12-3 or TRBV12-4 combines with J gene TRBJ2-7, with 8 bases identical to TRBD1. After removal of 4 bases from V and 4 bases from J, the junction contained 6 bases not matched to a gene. The CDR3 covers 14 residues. CDR3: CASSSGTGTYEQYF. The covered CDR3 bases are TGTGCCAGCAGTTCCGGGACAGGAACGTACGAG.

Points on this clone: The missing CDR3 end, 3 residues past where the read stops, is filled in from the germline J gene. The chain is built from TRBV20-1 and TRBJ2-4; 8 bases agree with TRBD1. V shed 4 bases, J shed 7 bases, and the junction held 12 bases outside the gene matches. The CDR3 is 15 amino acids. Germline-derived CDR1 and CDR2 are DFQATT and SNEGSKA (reference sequence). CDR3 DNA (partial): TGCAGTGCTACCGGGACAGGAATCGAATGGAACATT. This translates into CSATGTGIEWNI. The full CDR3 sequence reads CSATGTGIEWNIQYF.

Points on this clone: With the read ending 3 residues before the CDR3 end, the germline J gene is used to fill in that end. This chain joins TRBV7-9 and TRBJ1-1, with D perhaps TRBD1 (5 bases). Trimming stripped 5 bases from V and 5 bases from J, with 15 bases between. Looked up from germline, CDR1 is SEHNR and CDR2 is FQNEAQ (reference sequence). The CDR3 sequence is 14 residues long. The CDR3 sequence: CASSTQGGGTEAFF. CDR3 DNA, as far as it was read: TGTGCCAGCAGCACTCAGGGTGGAGGGACTGAA.

As to this clone: The read ends 3 residues before the CDR3 terminus; that terminus is restored from the germline J gene. The chain has TRBV4-1 and TRBJ2-3; D is unresolved. This CDR3 region has 15 residues. Trimming shortened V by 0 bases and J by 5 bases, and 12 bases separated the two germline ends. Per the germline V gene, CDR1 is MGHRA and CDR2 is YSYEKL. The sequenced CDR3 bases are TGCGCCAGCAGCCAAGAGGCCGCTCAACGAGATACG. Its translation: CASSQEAAQRDT. The complete CDR3 protein is CASSQEAAQRDTQYF.

A remark on this clone: The read ends 3 residues early relative to the CDR3; the germline J gene fills the gap. The V and J genes are TRBV4-2 and TRBJ2-7; TRBD2 matches 7 bases. The junction had 12 bases not matched to a gene; V was cut back by 7 bases and J by 0 bases. This CDR3 has 16 residues. From germline, CDR1 is LGHNA and CDR2 YNFKEQ. Incomplete CDR3 DNA: TGTGCCAGCACCGACTCCACTAGCGCGAGCTCCTACGAG. Translating it yields CASTDSTSASSYE. The whole CDR3 protein is CASTDSTSASSYEQYF.

Notes on this clone: Read sequence stops 3 residues before the CDR3 end, and the germline J gene provides the missing end. This chain connects TRBV28 to TRBJ2-1, with D unclear. CDR1 MDHEN and CDR2 SYDVKM come from the germline V gene. V was cut by 3 bases and J by 7 bases, with 4 bases left in between. This CDR3 contains 11 residues. The covered CDR3 bases are TGTGCCAGCAGTTTTCGGAATGAG. Protein: CASSFRNE. The CDR3 as a whole reads CASSFRNEQFF.